Listed below are T cell receptor beta chains from one sample, sequenced in a study of neoadjuvant anti-PD-1 for oral cavity cancer. TCRdb's copy holds only in-frame clones and misses some; the assay was immunoSEQ multiplex PCR. Of approximately 15,000 clones listed, about 64% are singletons. The starting material was PBMCs, obtained before nivolumab (anti-PD-1) treatment. These receptors were obtained from a person aged 40-85 years with oral cavity squamous cell carcinoma. Each CDR3 is given with its conserved first and last residue. D genes are given only for firm matches. Part of the rows lack a size; the others show once, few, many or a class for expanded clones.

.	TRBV28	13	.	TRBJ1-2	TGTGCCAGCAGTTTGGACGGATTTGGCGGCTACACCTTC	CASSLDGFGGYTF
.	TRBV19	17	.	TRBJ1-3	TGTGCCAGTAGACCTTCTGGGGTGGACACCTCTGGAAACACCATATATTTT	CASRPSGVDTSGNTIYF
.	TRBV10-3	12	.	TRBJ2-7	TGTGCCATCAGTGACCCCACCTACGAGCAGTACTTC	CAISDPTYEQYF
.	TRBV10-1	12	.	TRBJ2-7	TGCGCCAGCCCTAGACCGGACTCTTGGGAGTACTTC	CASPRPDSWEYF
TRBD1	TRBV5-8	16	.	TRBJ1-5	TGTGCCAGCAGCTTGGGCGACAGGGGTACGGGACAGCCCCAGCATTTT	CASSLGDRGTGQPQHF
.	TRBV6-5	13	.	TRBJ1-2	TGTGCCAGCAATCCGGCCAGGGACTATGGCTACACCTTC	CASNPARDYGYTF
.	TRBV5-1	14	once	TRBJ2-1	TGCGCCAGCAGCTTCACTGGACCGATCATTGAGCAGTTCTTC	CASSFTGPIIEQFF
.	TRBV6-1	14	once	TRBJ1-4	TGTGCCAGCATGGGTCGCCTGGGGGGTGCAGTTCCGTTTTTT	CASMGRLGGAVPFF
TRBD2	TRBV2	17	.	TRBJ2-7	TGTGCCAGCAGTCTGGATTCGGGAGCGGGAACAAAAAAGGAGCAGTACTTC	CASSLDSGAGTKKEQYF
.	TRBV5-1	14	.	TRBJ1-4	TGCGCCAGCAGCTTGGGGAAGGATACGGAAAAACTGTTTTTT	CASSLGKDTEKLFF
.	TRBV27	14	once	TRBJ1-1	TGTGCCAGCAGTTTACGGGGGGCGCACACTGAAGCTTTCTTT	CASSLRGAHTEAFF
.	TRBV6-6	14	.	TRBJ2-2	TGTGCCAGCAAACCCCGCAGGAACACCGGGGAGCTGTTTTTT	CASKPRRNTGELFF
TRBD2	TRBV6-5	15	once	TRBJ2-1	TGTGCCACCGGACTAGCGGGTTCCCTTTACAATGAGCAGTTCTTC	CATGLAGSLYNEQFF
TRBD2	TRBV9	15	once	TRBJ2-1	TGTGCCAGCAGCCCTAGCGGGAGGGCCGGGAATGAGCAGTTCTTC	CASSPSGRAGNEQFF
TRBD1	TRBV6-6	14	.	TRBJ1-5	TGTGCCAGCAGTGGACAGGGGATCAATCAGCCCCAGCATTTT	CASSGQGINQPQHF
TRBD2	TRBV5-1	14	.	TRBJ2-5	TGCGCCAGCAGCCCGGGGGGGGGCGCGGAGACCCAGTACTTC	CASSPGGGAETQYF